These T cell receptor beta chains were read from a single sample in a study of blood T cell repertoires in COVID-19. The repertoire was sequenced with immunoSEQ multiplex PCR; TCRdb's copy has only in-frame clones and lacks some. Of about 42,000 clones listed, around 86% are singletons. Sequencing used peripheral blood. Every receptor here comes from a human donor in a cohort sampled during active COVID-19. The CDR3 runs from the conserved cysteine through the conserved F or W. D genes are given only for firm matches. For some rows the clone size is stated as once, few or many, or as a class when expanded; others skip it.

j_gene	abundance	d_gene	v_gene	CDR3aa	CDR3nt
TRBJ2-1	.	TRBD2	TRBV9	CASSTQAGVINEQFF	TGTGCCAGCAGCACCCAAGCGGGGGTAATTAATGAGCAGTTCTTC
TRBJ1-2	.	TRBD1	TRBV6-1	CASSDPRTGGNYGYTF	TGTGCCAGCAGTGACCCCCGGACAGGGGGCAACTATGGCTACACCTTC
TRBJ1-1	.	.	TRBV10-2	CASSESSGVLRNTEAFF	TGCGCCAGCAGTGAGTCATCGGGGGTCCTTCGAAACACTGAAGCTTTCTTT
TRBJ1-1	.	TRBD1	TRBV25-1	CASSQGVERAFF	TGTGCCAGCAGCCAGGGGGTGGAGAGGGCTTTCTTT
TRBJ1-2	once	.	TRBV7-2	CASSFYRVHDYGYTF	TGTGCCAGCAGCTTTTACAGGGTACACGACTATGGCTACACCTTC
TRBJ1-5	.	.	TRBV7-2	CASSGAPYSNQPQHF	TGTGCCAGCAGCGGGGCCCCTTATAGCAATCAGCCCCAGCATTTT
TRBJ1-6	.	.	TRBV7-8	CASMEQGNSPLHF	TGTGCCAGCATGGAACAGGGAAATTCACCCCTCCACTTT
TRBJ1-1	few	.	TRBV5-1	CASSQDRYSMNTEAFF	TGCGCCAGCAGCCAAGACAGGTATTCTATGAACACTGAAGCTTTCTTT
TRBJ1-1	.	.	TRBV18	CASSNLAGTEAFF	TGTGCCAGCTCCAACTTAGCGGGGACTGAAGCTTTCTTT
TRBJ1-4	.	.	TRBV5-5	CASSRPGTTNEKLFF	TGTGCCAGCAGCCGACCGGGGACAACTAATGAAAAACTGTTTTTT
TRBJ2-6	.	TRBD1	TRBV5-1	CASSLARDRGNSGANVLTF	TGCGCCAGCAGCTTGGCTCGGGACAGGGGAAACTCTGGGGCCAACGTCCTGACTTTC
TRBJ2-7	.	.	TRBV10-1	CASSDGRATYEQYF	TGCGCCAGCAGTGATGGCAGGGCTACCTACGAGCAGTACTTC
TRBJ2-7	.	.	TRBV12-3/TRBV12-4	CASSLLAGYEQYF	TGTGCCAGCAGTTTGCTAGCCGGCTACGAGCAGTACTTC
TRBJ2-7	.	.	TRBV18	CASSPPRGLYEQYF	TGTGCCAGCTCACCACCCAGGGGTCTGTACGAGCAGTACTTC
TRBJ1-5	.	.	TRBV6-6	CASSPAGNNQPQHF	TGTGCCAGCAGCCCCGCGGGCAACAATCAGCCCCAGCATTTT
TRBJ2-5	.	.	TRBV29-1	CSVDQEEETQYF	TGCAGCGTTGATCAAGAGGAAGAGACCCAGTACTTC
TRBJ1-1	.	TRBD1	TRBV25-1	CASSPQGSTEAFF	TGTGCCAGCAGTCCACAGGGGTCCACTGAAGCTTTCTTT
TRBJ2-7	.	TRBD2	TRBV10-1	CASSDRGQGTSGTYEQYF	TGCGCCAGCAGTGACCGAGGACAGGGGACTAGCGGGACCTACGAGCAGTACTTC
TRBJ1-2	.	TRBD1	TRBV7-2	CASSLAGQGDYGYTF	TGTGCCAGCAGCTTAGCGGGACAGGGTGACTATGGCTACACCTTC
TRBJ2-7	.	.	TRBV24-1	CATSDDMEDEQYF	TGTGCCACCAGTGACGACATGGAGGACGAGCAGTACTTC
TRBJ1-5	.	TRBD1	TRBV6-5	CASRDRGGSNQPQHF	TGTGCCAGCAGAGACAGGGGGGGGAGCAATCAGCCCCAGCATTTT
TRBJ1-2	.	.	TRBV3-1/TRBV3-2	CASSQVWPGVDLSGYTF	TGTGCCAGCAGCCAAGTTTGGCCAGGGGTGGATCTCTCTGGCTACACCTTC
TRBJ1-1	.	.	TRBV10-3	CAIRSRGSTEAFF	TGTGCCATCAGATCGAGGGGGAGCACTGAAGCTTTCTTT
TRBJ1-1	.	TRBD1	TRBV12-3/TRBV12-4	CASSLDRNAFF	TGTGCCAGCAGCCTGGACAGGAACGCTTTCTTT
TRBJ2-7	.	.	TRBV5-6	CASSSTPLDGGVFYEQYF	TGTGCCAGCAGCTCAACTCCCCTTGACGGGGGAGTATTCTACGAGCAGTACTTC
TRBJ1-2	.	TRBD1	TRBV5-4	CASSSQGAYGYTF	TGTGCCAGCAGCTCACAGGGGGCCTATGGCTACACCTTC
TRBJ1-5	.	TRBD1	TRBV18	CASSPTGEDGQPQHF	TGTGCCAGCTCCCCCACAGGGGAGGACGGACAGCCCCAGCATTTT
TRBJ2-7	.	TRBD1	TRBV27	CASSLKGAHEQYF	TGTGCCAGCAGTTTGAAGGGGGCCCACGAGCAGTACTTC
TRBJ2-7	.	TRBD2	TRBV6-1	CASSEGRGGSHEQYF	TGTGCCAGCAGCGAAGGGCGGGGGGGTTCCCACGAGCAGTACTTC
TRBJ2-7	.	TRBD1	TRBV19	CASRVTGGGEQYF	TGTGCCAGTAGGGTAACAGGGGGAGGCGAGCAGTACTTC
TRBJ1-3	.	TRBD1	TRBV4-3	CASSQERGPISGNTIYF	TGCGCCAGCAGCCAAGAGAGGGGGCCCATCTCTGGAAACACCATATATTTT
TRBJ1-3	.	.	TRBV6-1	CASTESGSGNTIYF	TGTGCCAGCACTGAATCGGGCTCTGGAAACACCATATATTTT
TRBJ1-4	once	TRBD1	TRBV7-2	CASSPRAGQASPTNEKLFF	TGTGCCAGCAGCCCTAGGGCCGGACAGGCGAGCCCAACTAATGAAAAACTGTTTTTT
TRBJ2-7	.	.	TRBV5-1	CASSLERGEPYEQYF	TGCGCCAGCAGCTTGGAAAGGGGCGAACCCTACGAGCAGTACTTC
TRBJ1-2	few	TRBD1	TRBV6-6	CASSPEGQRDNYGYTF	TGTGCCAGCAGCCCGGAGGGACAGCGAGATAACTATGGCTACACCTTC
TRBJ1-2	few	TRBD1	TRBV5-4	CASSGQANYGYTF	TGTGCCAGCAGTGGACAGGCGAACTATGGCTACACCTTC
TRBJ1-3	.	.	TRBV4-1	CASSQETVSGNTIYF	TGCGCCAGCAGCCAAGAGACAGTCTCTGGAAACACCATATATTTT
TRBJ1-1	once	.	TRBV20-1	CSASTVPGNTEAFF	TGCAGTGCTAGTACAGTCCCCGGGAACACTGAAGCTTTCTTT
TRBJ2-3	.	TRBD2	TRBV5-5	CASSEGTSGGQGSTDTQYF	TGTGCCAGCAGCGAGGGGACTAGCGGGGGCCAGGGTAGCACAGATACGCAGTATTTT
TRBJ2-1	.	.	TRBV15	CATSPMSLSNEQFF	TGTGCCACCAGTCCCATGTCCCTTAGTAATGAGCAGTTCTTC
TRBJ2-7	.	TRBD2	TRBV5-4	CASSHGTSGSYEQYF	TGTGCCAGCAGCCACGGGACTAGCGGCTCCTACGAGCAGTACTTC
TRBJ1-5	.	TRBD1	TRBV6-5	CATTRQGAGDQPQHF	TGTGCCACCACACGGCAGGGGGCAGGTGATCAGCCCCAGCATTTT
TRBJ1-1	.	TRBD1	TRBV6-5	CASSTGDPNTEAFF	TGTGCCAGCAGTACAGGGGATCCGAACACTGAAGCTTTCTTT